This T cell receptor beta chain was sequenced during a study of shared clonotypes between healthy human individuals. Regarding the study as a whole: Researchers sampled blood only, noting tissue repertoires likely differ. Non-shared clonotypes showed lower generation probabilities than clonotypes common to all four donors. Generally, naive subsets (rather than memory subsets) showed larger estimated richness.

Assay: immunoSEQ multiplex PCR; the TCRdb copy retains only in-frame clones and omits some. The sample lists 600,000 or so clones; roughly 98% were seen once. The CDR3 sequence is 15 residues long. Germline CDR1 and CDR2: SGHRS and YFSETQ. Trimming cost V 4 bases and J 5 bases; bases outside gene matches: 8. Positive CCR7 selection of CD45RO-negative cells yielded the naive CD8 cells, and terminally differentiated effector memory CD45RA+ cells were excluded. Only Caucasian adults living in Nashville, Tennessee made up the donor group. As regards this clone: Its cognate antigen is unknown.

This clonotype was obtained from a man in his thirties or forties in good health. The genes are TRBV5-1 and TRBJ2-7, with TRBD2 matching 11 bases. The specimen sequenced was naive CD8+ T cells sorted from blood. The CDR3 DNA reads TGCGCCAGCAGCGTTACTAGCGGGAGTATCCACGAGCAGTACTTC. Amino acid sequence: CASSVTSGSIHEQYF. Based on the CDR3 plus reference TRBV5-1 and TRBJ2-7, the full variable domain is KAGVTQTPRYLIKTRGQQVTLSCSPISGHRSVSWYQQTPGQGLQFLFEYFSETQRNKGNFPGRFSGRQFSNSRSEMNVSTLELGDSALYLCASSVTSGSIHEQYFGPGTRLTVT.